These 12 T cell receptor beta chains were all obtained from the same sample, sequenced in a study of blood T cell repertoires in COVID-19. Produced via immunoSEQ multiplex PCR; TCRdb's table is partial and in-frame only. The top ten clones hold 2.6% of a sample with 300,000 to 400,000 clones, roughly nine tenths of them seen once. The specimen was PBMCs or T cells enriched from blood (not recorded which). The receptor source for this set is a man in his sixties who had recovered from COVID-19.

In its sample, this clone was seen once. The chain carries TRBV7-2 and TRBJ1-2; perhaps TRBD1 as D (6 bases). The CDR3 runs 15 residues. V was pared by 5 bases and J by 6 bases, with 19 bases between. Per germline, CDR1 SGHTA and CDR2 FQGNSA. The CDR3 reads CASSKRGGAGDGYTF. The CDR3 bases are TGTGCCAGCAGCAAAAGAGGGGGGGCAGGGGATGGCTACACCTTC.

This clone has a handful of counts. This specimen includes other DNA sequences encoding the same CDR3. The chain employs TRBV3-1 (or the pseudogene TRBV3-2) and TRBJ1-1; 7 positions agree with TRBD1. J lost 3 bases, V lost 3 bases, and 10 bases had no gene match. The CDR3 runs 16 residues. CDR1 is LGHDT, CDR2 YNNKEL, per germline (reference sequence). The CDR3 reads CASSQPGTGVDTEAFF. In DNA form, the CDR3 reads TGTGCCAGCAGCCAGCCCGGCACAGGGGTGGACACTGAAGCTTTCTTT.

This clone showed up just once. This chain joins TRBV6-4 and TRBJ2-7, with D perhaps TRBD2 (5 bases). CDR1 is MRHNA, CDR2 SNTAGT, per germline. The germline V and J ends were trimmed by 0 bases and 3 bases, with 15 bases remaining between them. This CDR3 is 16 amino acids long. CDR3: CASSDSSPGCYYEQYF. CDR3 nucleotides: TGTGCCAGCAGTGACTCATCTCCGGGGTGCTACTACGAGCAGTACTTC.

V is TRBV19 and J is TRBJ1-5, with D hard to call. Trimming removed 5 bases at V and 11 bases at J, with 19 bases between. The CDR3 spans 14 residues. In germline, CDR1 is LNHDA, CDR2 SQIVND (reference sequence). CDR3 bases: TGTGCCAGTAGTGATTACCTACGTTTCGTGTCCCAGCATTTT. It yields the protein CASSDYLRFVSQHF. Variable domain in full (rest from reference TRBV19 and TRBJ1-5): DGGITQSPKYLFRKEGQNVTLSCEQNLNHDAMYWYRQDPGQGLRLIYYSQIVNDFQKGDIAEGYSVSREKKESFPLTVTSAQKNPTAFYLCASSDYLRFVSQHFGDGTRLSIL.

The CDR3 DNA follows: TGTGCCCTACGGACTAGCGGGAGGTACGATGAGCAGTTCTTC. Amino acid sequence: CALRTSGRYDEQFF. The V call is TRBV30, the J call TRBJ2-1, with 14 bases fitting TRBD2. The CDR3 is 14 amino acids. Trimming cost V 8 bases and J 8 bases; bases outside gene matches: 8. Germline V gene data show CDR1 as GTSNPN and CDR2 as SVGIG (reference sequence).

This chain links TRBV21-1 with TRBJ2-2; the table assigns TRBD2, which was not confirmed against the DNA. TRBV21-1 is recorded as a pseudogene. This CDR3 has 12 amino acids. The CDR3 is CATVSCSGELFF. The CDR3 nucleotides read TGTGCCACGGTGTCTTGCTCCGGGGAGCTGTTTTTT.

The chain is built from TRBV19 and TRBJ2-3, with 10 positions matching TRBD2. Per the germline V gene, CDR1 is LNHDA and CDR2 is SQIVND (reference sequence). CDR3 length equals 17 residues. V trimming: 5 bases; J trimming: 1 base; junction bases outside the gene matches: 9. The CDR3 region is CASSPQFTSGGTDTQYF. DNA of the CDR3: TGTGCCAGTAGTCCACAGTTTACTAGCGGGGGCACAGATACGCAGTATTTT.

The chain is built from TRBV18 and TRBJ1-1; D is undetermined. Germline lookup yields CDR1 KGHSH and CDR2 LQKENI. The CDR3 sequence is 14 residues long. V was pared by 3 bases and J by 6 bases, with 14 bases between. CDR3 in amino acids: CASSPGGGKPEAFF. The CDR3 DNA is TGTGCCAGCTCACCCGGCGGAGGCAAACCTGAAGCTTTCTTT.

The chain couples TRBV19 to TRBJ2-3, with 11 bases lining up with TRBD2. The CDR3 length is 18 residues. V was pared by 5 bases and J by 0 bases, with 10 bases of the junction left unmatched. Germline V gene sequence: CDR1 LNHDA, CDR2 SQIVND (reference sequence). The chain's CDR3 is CASSRGGLADTSTDTQYF. The CDR3 coding sequence is TGTGCCAGTAGTCGGGGGGGACTAGCGGACACCAGCACAGATACGCAGTATTTT.

CDR3 coding DNA: TGTGCCAGGCGGGGGGTTGGGGTAACTGAAGCTTTCTTT. This encodes CARRGVGVTEAFF. The chain is built from TRBV2 and TRBJ1-1, with a weak D call TRBD1 (5 bases). The CDR3 covers 13 residues. Germline CDR1 reads SNHLY; CDR2 reads FYNNEI. Trimming left V 9 bases short and J 5 bases short, with 16 bases between.

The chain combines TRBV4-3 with TRBJ1-5, with a possible D match to TRBD1 (5 bases). CDR1 LGHNA and CDR2 YSLEER come from the germline V gene. V was pared by 0 bases and J by 11 bases, with 20 bases between. The length of the CDR3 is 16 residues. DNA for the CDR3: TGCGCCAGCAGCCAAGATATGGGGACTGGCCCGATAACCCAGCATTTT. Its translation is CASSQDMGTGPITQHF.

The chain employs TRBV5-6 and TRBJ2-7; D is possibly TRBD1 (6 bases). Germline V gene sequence: CDR1 SGHDT, CDR2 YYEEEE. The V and J ends lost 2 bases and 4 bases respectively, with 7 bases between them. This CDR3 contains 12 residues. DNA of the CDR3: TGTGCCAGCAGCTTACAGGGTTACGAGCAGTACTTC. This translates into CASSLQGYEQYF. Full variable domain (rest looked up from reference TRBV5-6 and TRBJ2-7): DAGVTQSPTHLIKTRGQQVTLRCSPKSGHDTVSWYQQALGQGPQFIFQYYEEEERQRGNFPDRFSGHQFPNYSSELNVNALLLGDSALYLCASSLQGYEQYFGPGTRLTVT.